The next 20 T cell receptor beta chains were all read from a single sample in a study of T cells in localized non-small cell lung cancer. The table came from immunoSEQ multiplex PCR; TCRdb's copy has only in-frame clones and leaves some out. The sample lists 25,000 to 30,000 clones, 85% to 95% seen once, with about 28% in the top ten. The sample consisted of peripheral blood, taken before any cancer treatment. Receptor source: a female donor over 55 with stage I lung adenocarcinoma.

The chain uses TRBV5-1 and TRBJ2-1; 10 bases fit TRBD2. Trimming at V came to 0 bases and at J to 10 bases, leaving 7 bases not matched to a gene. This CDR3 has 15 amino acids. Germline CDR1 is SGHRS and CDR2 is YFSETQ. CDR3 sequence reads: CASSLALAGGREQFF. The CDR3, as DNA: TGCGCCAGCAGCTTGGCGTTAGCGGGGGGACGGGAGCAGTTCTTC.

V gene TRBV7-8 combines with J gene TRBJ1-6, with 7 bases matching TRBD1. CDR1 and CDR2 (germline): SGHVS, FQNEAQ. The V gene end was trimmed by 3 bases and the J gene end by 7 bases; junction bases not matched to a gene: 6. The length of the CDR3 is 15 residues. The CDR3 sequence is CASSLTGLGNSPLHF. The DNA of the CDR3 is TGTGCCAGCAGCTTGACAGGGTTGGGAAATTCACCCCTCCACTTT.

The chain employs TRBV2 and TRBJ1-1; the D is unclear. Germline values: CDR1 SNHLY, CDR2 FYNNEI. Trimming removed 4 bases at V and 1 base at J, with 10 bases between. The CDR3 is 14 amino acids. The CDR3 protein is CASSAGIRNTEAFF. CDR3 sequence (DNA): TGTGCCAGCAGTGCAGGTATTAGGAACACTGAAGCTTTCTTT.

J is TRBJ1-1 and V is TRBV29-1, with D unclear. The CDR3 sequence is 15 residues long. The germline V gene has CDR1 SQVTM and CDR2 ANQGSEA. Trimming shortened V by 5 bases and J by 0 bases, and 16 bases separated the two germline ends. The CDR3 nucleotides read TGCAGCGTTACCCGGACTGCCAGTCTGAACACTGAAGCTTTCTTT. It encodes CSVTRTASLNTEAFF.

The chain couples TRBV19 to TRBJ1-5; D possibly corresponds to TRBD1 (5 bases). Trimming removed 6 bases at V and 6 bases at J, with 12 bases between. The CDR3 is 13 amino acids. CDR1 and CDR2 (germline): LNHDA, SQIVND (reference sequence). This CDR3 is CASRLGRGQPQHF. The CDR3 DNA sequence: TGTGCCAGTAGGCTGGGAAGGGGTCAGCCCCAGCATTTT.

The chain employs TRBV7-9 and TRBJ2-7, with TRBD2 identical over 9 bases. CDR1 and CDR2 (germline): SEHNR, FQNEAQ (reference sequence). Losses at the gene ends were 8 bases for V and 5 bases for J; bases not matched to a gene: 7. This CDR3 region has 13 residues. The CDR3 sequence is CASAVSGGDEQYF. The CDR3, as DNA: TGTGCCAGCGCCGTTAGCGGGGGAGACGAGCAGTACTTC.

The rearrangement uses TRBV6-1 and TRBJ2-5, with 9 nucleotides matching TRBD1. The CDR3 totals 15 residues. Germline V gives CDR1 MNHNS, CDR2 SASEGT. The trim removed 3 bases at V and 5 bases at J, leaving 7 bases unmatched. CDR3: CASSEVTGGLETQYF. CDR3 in DNA: TGTGCCAGCAGTGAGGTAACAGGGGGCTTGGAGACCCAGTACTTC.

This clone has just one count. The chain recombines TRBV11-2 with TRBJ2-1; D gene ambiguous. The V gene lost 1 base and the J gene lost 0 bases, with 7 bases spanning the gap. The CDR3 loop spans 15 amino acids. Germline values: CDR1 SGHAT, CDR2 FQNNGV. CDR3 amino acids: CASSLVVNSYNEQFF. In DNA form, the CDR3 reads TGTGCCAGCAGCTTAGTCGTCAACTCCTACAATGAGCAGTTCTTC.

This rearrangement joins TRBV7-9 to TRBJ1-1; D call uncertain. From germline, CDR1 is SEHNR and CDR2 FQNEAQ (reference sequence). Trimming pared 5 bases from V and 7 bases from J, leaving 2 bases between. The CDR3 length is 9 residues. Here the CDR3 DNA reads TGTGCCAGCAGCCTTGAAGCTTTCTTT. Translated, it gives CASSLEAFF.

This rearrangement joins TRBV5-4 to TRBJ1-3; D uncertain. V was pared by 4 bases and J by 0 bases, with 8 bases between. The CDR3 is 14 residues long. Germline V gene data show CDR1 as SGHNT and CDR2 as YYREEE (reference sequence). The CDR3, as DNA: TGTGCCAGCAGCACCGCACGCTCTGGAAACACCATATATTTT. Translated, it gives CASSTARSGNTIYF.

J is TRBJ1-4 and V is TRBV5-5, with D uncertain. Trimming shortened V by 4 bases and J by 5 bases, and 15 bases separated the two germline ends. There are 15 residues in the CDR3. In germline, CDR1 is SGHKS, CDR2 YYEKEE (reference sequence). Here the CDR3 reads CASSRTPGSNEKLFF. CDR3 coding DNA: TGTGCCAGCAGCCGAACTCCGGGCAGCAATGAAAAACTGTTTTTT.

This chain joins TRBV6-5 and TRBJ2-1; 7 bases are shared with TRBD1. In germline, CDR1 is MNHEY, CDR2 SVGAGI. V was clipped by 6 bases and J by 4 bases; unmatched bases: 9. The CDR3 extends over 15 amino acids. The CDR3 DNA reads as TGTGCCAGCAGAAAGCTGAGACAGGGTTACAATGAGCAGTTCTTC. Translation gives CASRKLRQGYNEQFF.

The chain joins TRBV7-9 to TRBJ2-7; unclear D gene. In germline, CDR1 is SEHNR, CDR2 FQNEAQ (reference sequence). The CDR3 loop spans 11 amino acids. V dropped 4 bases and J dropped 2 bases, with 3 bases sitting between them. CDR3 region: CASSYTYEQYF. The DNA of the CDR3 is TGTGCCAGCAGCTATACCTACGAGCAGTACTTC.

V and J are TRBV6-5 and TRBJ1-5, with 10 positions matching TRBD1. Germline CDR1 is MNHEY and CDR2 is SVGAGI. This CDR3 is built from 16 residues. V was pared by 4 bases and J by 5 bases, with 8 bases of the junction left unmatched. The chain's CDR3 is CASSSLGQGRDQPQHF. Written as DNA, the CDR3 is TGTGCCAGCAGTTCTTTGGGACAGGGGAGGGATCAGCCCCAGCATTTT.

CDR3: CSARYLETQYF. CDR3 in DNA: TGCAGTGCTAGGTATCTTGAGACCCAGTACTTC. The chain is built from TRBV20-1 and TRBJ2-5, with D unresolved. CDR1 is DFQATT, CDR2 SNEGSKA, per germline (reference sequence). Trimming removed 3 bases at V and 5 bases at J, with 7 bases between. CDR3 length equals 11 residues.

The chain joins TRBV5-6 to TRBJ1-1; the match to TRBD1 covers 8 bases. Losses at the gene ends were 1 base for V and 1 base for J; bases not matched to a gene: 0. The length of the CDR3 is 14 residues. Germline V gives CDR1 SGHDT, CDR2 YYEEEE. CDR3 loop: CASSLTGGNTEAFF. The CDR3 nucleotides read TGTGCCAGCAGCTTGACAGGGGGGAACACTGAAGCTTTCTTT.

The chain employs TRBV28 and TRBJ1-2, with D possibly TRBD1 on 6 matching bases. V was shortened by 10 bases and J by 8 bases, with 23 bases between the two germline ends. Germline V lookup: CDR1 MDHEN, CDR2 SYDVKM. The CDR3 totals 14 residues. CDR3 coding DNA: TGTGCCACCACCCTCTTGGGGCAGGGGAAGGGCTACACCTTC. It yields the protein CATTLLGQGKGYTF.

The chain recombines TRBV4-1 with TRBJ2-7, with a tentative D call TRBD2 (6 bases). With 3 bases removed from V and 9 bases from J, the gap between germline ends came to 18 bases. Germline CDR1 MGHRA, CDR2 YSYEKL. This CDR3 contains 14 residues. For the CDR3, the DNA is TGCGCCAGCAGCCAGGGGCCTGAAACCGGGGGGCAGTACTTC. Residues: CASSQGPETGGQYF.

The chain is built from TRBV28 and TRBJ2-5, with 7 bases aligning to TRBD2. The CDR3 contains 16 residues. With V trimmed by 5 bases and J by 2 bases, 11 bases remained unmatched. Germline V gene data show CDR1 as MDHEN and CDR2 as SYDVKM. CDR3 region: CASSDDPREGQETQYF. As DNA, the CDR3 is TGTGCCAGCAGTGATGACCCTAGGGAGGGACAAGAGACCCAGTACTTC.

V and J are TRBV15 and TRBJ2-2; 8 nucleotides match TRBD1. The junction had 6 bases not matched to a gene; V was cut back by 1 base and J by 2 bases. The CDR3 contains 17 residues. CDR1 and CDR2 (germline): LNHNV, YYDKDF (reference sequence). This CDR3 is CATSRGTGGLNTGELFF. In nucleotides, the CDR3 is TGTGCCACCAGCAGAGGCACAGGGGGACTTAACACCGGGGAGCTGTTTTTT. Filled out from reference TRBV15 and TRBJ2-2, the complete variable domain reads DAMVIQNPRYQVTQFGKPVTLSCSQTLNHNVMYWYQQKSSQAPKLLFHYYDKDFNNEADTPDNFQSRRPNTSFCFLDIRSPGLGDTAMYLCATSRGTGGLNTGELFFGEGSRLTVL.